These 17 T cell receptor beta chains were sequenced from one sample in a study of cytomegalovirus exposure and HLA in healthy donors (dated 2017 in TCRdb). Libraries were prepared through the immunoSEQ multiplex PCR assay. For the multiplex PCR, a mixture combining 60 forward primers for TCR Vbeta segments and 13 reverse primers for TCR Jbeta segments was used. The immuneACCESS repertoire file appears here via TCRdb, limited to in-frame rearrangements. These files lack a portion of the clones; in checked studies, under half of the deficit traces to unresolved V genes, and the cause of the others is not known. The table for this sample lists more than 70,000 clones; 76% of them were counted only once. The ten largest make up 3% of the sample. Sequencing was performed on PBMCs. These receptors came from a middle-aged man in good health and CMV-seronegative.

The chain recombines TRBV7-3 with TRBJ2-2, with 8 positions matching TRBD2. V shed 4 bases and J 6 bases; nucleotides not matched to a gene: 7. The CDR3 extends over 15 amino acids. CDR1 and CDR2 from the germline V gene are SGHTA and FQGTGA. Written as DNA, the CDR3 is TGTGCCAGCAGCTCTAGCGGGCCAGGTCCCGGGGAGCTGTTTTTT. Its protein product is CASSSSGPGPGELFF.

The chain carries TRBV6-1 and TRBJ1-5; D not resolved. Trimming cost V 3 bases and J 0 bases, with 3 bases left between them. CDR3 length equals 13 residues. The V gene's germline CDR1 is MNHNS and CDR2 SASEGT. CDR3 DNA sequence: TGTGCCAGCAGTGATTATAGCAATCAGCCCCAGCATTTT. Translation gives CASSDYSNQPQHF.

This chain links TRBV5-8 with TRBJ1-2; D unclear. V dropped 5 bases and J dropped 4 bases, with 15 bases sitting between them. The length of the CDR3 is 14 residues. Looked up from germline, CDR1 is SGHTS and CDR2 is YDEGEE. In nucleotides, the CDR3 is TGTGCCAGCAGGCCTCCGACTCAAATCTATGGCTACACCTTC. It specifies CASRPPTQIYGYTF. Together with reference TRBV5-8 and TRBJ1-2, the CDR3 gives the full variable domain: EAGVTQSPTHLIKTRGQQATLRCSPISGHTSVYWYQQALGLGLQFLLWYDEGEERNRGNFPPRFSGRQFPNYSSELNVNALELEDSALYLCASRPPTQIYGYTFGSGTRLTVV.

This clone was picked up a small number of times. The chain carries TRBV9 and TRBJ2-7; no clear D. The V end lost 3 bases, the J end lost 6 bases, and 13 bases lay between the germline ends. Germline CDR1 SGDLS, CDR2 YYNGEE. The length of the CDR3 is 13 residues. CDR3 in amino acids: CASSDPSRSEQYF. The CDR3 DNA follows: TGTGCCAGCAGCGACCCCAGCCGGAGCGAGCAGTACTTC. Complete variable domain (other parts from reference TRBV9 and TRBJ2-7): DSGVTQTPKHLITATGQRVTLRCSPRSGDLSVYWYQQSLDQGLQFLIQYYNGEERAKGNILERFSAQQFPDLHSELNLSSLELGDSALYFCASSDPSRSEQYFGPGTRLTVT.

The chain couples TRBV7-9 to TRBJ2-1; tentatively, D is TRBD1 (6 bases). V lost 5 bases and J 4 bases, leaving 9 bases between the germline ends. Per germline, CDR1 SEHNR and CDR2 FQNEAQ (reference sequence). There are 13 residues in the CDR3. CDR3 loop: CASSRTEYNEQFF. In DNA form, the CDR3 reads TGTGCCAGCAGCAGGACAGAATACAATGAGCAGTTCTTC.

The gene calls are TRBV28 and TRBJ2-7; perhaps TRBD1 as D (6 bases). Germline CDR1 and CDR2: MDHEN and SYDVKM. V lost 3 bases and J 4 bases, leaving 13 bases between the germline ends. This CDR3 contains 14 residues. The CDR3 sequence: CASSFSRGGYEQYF. CDR3 DNA sequence: TGTGCCAGCAGTTTTTCCAGGGGCGGATACGAGCAGTACTTC.

V gene TRBV4-3 combines with J gene TRBJ1-3; D is unclear. The CDR3 extends over 14 amino acids. Germline-derived CDR1 and CDR2 are LGHNA and YSLEER. Trimming cost V 2 bases and J 5 bases, with 10 bases left between them. The CDR3 here is CASSQTSGRNTIYF. CDR3 nucleotide sequence: TGCGCCAGCAGCCAAACGTCAGGTCGAAACACCATATATTTT.

This clone was detected only once. J is TRBJ2-1 and V is TRBV5-4; D perhaps matches TRBD2 (6 bases). CDR1 SGHNT and CDR2 YYREEE come from the germline V gene (reference sequence). With 7 bases removed from V and 4 bases from J, the gap between germline ends came to 15 bases. The CDR3 loop spans 14 amino acids. CDR3 in DNA: TGTGCCAGCCGTCCGGAGGGAAGTTACAATGAGCAGTTCTTC. It yields the protein CASRPEGSYNEQFF.

This clone was seen once. The V gene is TRBV7-6, the J gene TRBJ1-1, with D possibly matching TRBD1 (5 bases). Trimming removed 3 bases from V and 0 bases from J, with 14 bases in between. CDR1 and CDR2 from the germline V gene are SGHVS and FNYEAQ. CDR3 length: 16 residues. As DNA, the CDR3 is TGTGCCAGCAGCTTTATTACAGGCGACATGAACACTGAAGCTTTCTTT. Protein: CASSFITGDMNTEAFF.

The gene calls are TRBV27 and TRBJ1-6; tentative D call: TRBD1 (6 bases). This CDR3 comprises 15 residues. Trimming shortened V by 5 bases and J by 9 bases, and 17 bases separated the two germline ends. Looked up from germline, CDR1 is MNHEY and CDR2 is SMNVEV (reference sequence). The CDR3, as DNA: TGTGCCAGCAGTATGTTGGGGGGGGCTACTTCACCCCTCCACTTT. This translates into CASSMLGGATSPLHF.

This clone was counted only a few times. This chain connects TRBV6-1 to TRBJ2-7, with D maybe TRBD1 (7 bases). The CDR3 runs to 14 residues. CDR1 is MNHNS and CDR2 is SASEGT in the germline V gene. V was cut by 7 bases and J by 7 bases, with 20 bases left in between. Here the CDR3 DNA reads TGTGCCAGCAAGAACGCAGGGGGGTCTCGGGAGCAGTACTTC. This encodes CASKNAGGSREQYF.

The sample holds one count of this clone. This sequence joins TRBV6-5 and TRBJ1-6; 7 bases map to TRBD1. J lost 6 bases, V lost 6 bases, and 8 bases had no gene match. The CDR3 spans 15 residues. CDR1 is MNHEY, CDR2 SVGAGI, per germline. This CDR3 is CASSSGTATNSPLHF. The CDR3 DNA sequence: TGTGCCAGCAGCTCCGGGACAGCTACTAATTCACCCCTCCACTTT.

The rearrangement joins TRBV6-6 to TRBJ1-1, with a weak D call TRBD1 (6 bases). Germline CDR1 and CDR2: MNHNY and SVGAGI (reference sequence). Between the trimmed V and J ends, which lost 6 bases and 4 bases, there was a span of 18 bases. This CDR3 comprises 15 residues. The CDR3 is CASSPLPGASTEAFF. CDR3 nucleotides: TGTGCCAGCAGCCCTCTCCCAGGGGCGTCCACTGAAGCTTTCTTT.

V usage is TRBV27 and J usage is TRBJ2-2; tentatively, D is TRBD1 (7 bases). Germline V gene data show CDR1 as MNHEY and CDR2 as SMNVEV (reference sequence). The ends were cut back, 6 bases at V and 4 bases at J, with 15 bases in the middle. The CDR3 has 15 residues. This CDR3 is CASSLTGRTTGELFF. The CDR3, as DNA: TGTGCCAGCAGCCTGACAGGGAGGACCACCGGGGAGCTGTTTTTT.

The chain has TRBV19 and TRBJ1-2; the D gene is possibly TRBD1 (6 bases). The ends were cut back, 5 bases at V and 4 bases at J, with 14 bases in the middle. CDR1 LNHDA and CDR2 SQIVND come from the germline V gene (reference sequence). The CDR3 consists of 14 residues. CDR3 sequence (DNA): TGTGCCAGTAGTTCGGCTTCGGACAGCTATGGCTACACCTTC. Its translation: CASSSASDSYGYTF.

CDR3: CASNVPDRGDEKLFF. In DNA, the CDR3 is TGTGCCAGTAATGTCCCGGACAGGGGCGACGAAAAACTGTTTTTT. The chain recombines TRBV19 with TRBJ1-4; TRBD1 agrees at 9 bases. Unmatched junction bases numbered 11, after V lost 7 bases and J lost 8 bases. The length of the CDR3 is 15 residues. The germline gives CDR1 LNHDA, CDR2 SQIVND (reference sequence). The whole variable domain, remainder taken from reference TRBV19 and TRBJ1-4, is DGGITQSPKYLFRKEGQNVTLSCEQNLNHDAMYWYRQDPGQGLRLIYYSQIVNDFQKGDIAEGYSVSREKKESFPLTVTSAQKNPTAFYLCASNVPDRGDEKLFFGSGTQLSVL.

This rearrangement joins TRBV4-2 to TRBJ1-1; D call uncertain. Germline V gene data show CDR1 as LGHNA and CDR2 as YNFKEQ. Deletions cut 1 base from V and 4 bases from J, with 13 bases between. This CDR3 spans 15 amino acids. The chain's CDR3 is CASSQGEGSGTEAFF. CDR3 in DNA: TGTGCCAGCAGCCAAGGTGAGGGATCGGGCACTGAAGCTTTCTTT.